These 15 T cell receptor beta chains were sequenced from one sample in a study of identical twins. TCRdb re-called the 5' RACE reads through MiXCR, storing one row per CDR3 protein. The profile covers roughly 540,000 distinct CDR3 sequences, with approximately 22% appearing a single time and about 0.91% taken by the ten largest. These sequences were also reported in another study, on T cells expressing NK-cell markers.

The sequenced sample was CD4+ T cells sorted from blood. All receptors derive from a woman aged 18-35 years in good health.

The rearrangement uses TRBV9 and TRBJ2-1; D might be TRBD2 (7 bases). V lost 4 bases and J lost 5, with 19 bases in between. Germline V gene sequence: CDR1 SGDLS, CDR2 YYNGEE. The CDR3 is 16 residues long. The CDR3 DNA sequence: TGTGCCAGCAGCCTCTCTTCGGGGGGCTTAAACAATGAGCAGTTCTTC. Translated, it gives CASSLSSGGLNNEQFF. The variable domain in full, with the rest retrieved from reference TRBV9 and TRBJ2-1, is DSGVTQTPKHLITATGQRVTLRCSPRSGDLSVYWYQQSLDQGLQFLIQYYNGEERAKGNILERFSAQQFPDLHSELNLSSLELGDSALYFCASSLSSGGLNNEQFFGPGTRLTVL.

This clonotype occurred a few times. The chain joins TRBV6-4 to TRBJ1-2; 9 nucleotides agree with TRBD1. The CDR3 contains 15 residues. With V trimmed by 0 bases and J by 8 bases, 7 bases remained unmatched. Germline V gene sequence: CDR1 MRHNA, CDR2 SNTAGT. CDR3 sequence reads: CASSDSSGQGSGYTF. The CDR3 bases are TGTGCCAGCAGTGACTCGTCGGGACAGGGCTCGGGCTACACCTTC.

The chain couples TRBV15 to TRBJ2-7, with D possibly TRBD2 on 5 matching bases. With 3 bases removed from V and 3 bases from J, the gap between germline ends came to 9 bases. The V gene's germline CDR1 is LNHNV and CDR2 YYDKDF (reference sequence). There are 13 residues in the CDR3. CDR3 sequence: CATSRDTSYEQYF. The CDR3 bases are TGTGCCACCAGCAGGGATACTAGCTACGAGCAGTACTTC.

To note about this clonotype: Germline is not matched at one junction end, which may reflect a read error. CDR3 bases: TGTGCCAGCAGTGTGGGGCAGTGGGATGGGTACACCTTC. Encoded protein: CASSVGQWDGYTF. The chain uses TRBV12-3 or TRBV12-4 and TRBJ1-2, with a weak D call TRBD1 (5 bases). The CDR3 loop spans 13 amino acids.

J is TRBJ2-7 and V is TRBV20-1; 11 bases line up with TRBD1. V lost 4 bases to trimming and J lost 6 bases; unmatched junction nucleotides: 11. In germline, CDR1 is DFQATT, CDR2 SNEGSKA (reference sequence). This CDR3 spans 15 amino acids. The DNA of the CDR3 is TGCAGTGCTATAGACCCAGGACAGGGGGCTGGCGAGCAGTACTTC. Translation gives CSAIDPGQGAGEQYF.

This clonotype has at least ten counts. The V and J genes are TRBV7-2 and TRBJ2-7, with TRBD1 as a possible D gene (8 bases). Germline loops: CDR1 SGHTA, CDR2 FQGNSA. V was shortened by 5 bases and J by 4 bases, with 18 bases between the two germline ends. The CDR3 consists of 15 residues. The chain's CDR3 is CASSLRTGREYEQYF. CDR3 bases: TGTGCCAGCAGCCTACGGACAGGGAGGGAATACGAGCAGTACTTC.

This clonotype was detected only a few times. J is TRBJ2-7 and V is TRBV20-1, with TRBD1 matching over 8 bases. Germline values: CDR1 DFQATT, CDR2 SNEGSKA (reference sequence). This CDR3 is 14 amino acids long. V lost 4 bases, J lost 0 bases, and 5 bases stayed unmatched. As DNA, the CDR3 is TGCAGTGCTACCAAACAGGGGGTCTCCTACGAGCAGTACTTC. Protein product: CSATKQGVSYEQYF.

V is TRBV20-1 and J is TRBJ2-1; D is ambiguous. Germline V CDR1 and CDR2: DFQATT, SNEGSKA (reference sequence). Trimming took 7 bases from V and 9 from J, leaving 19 bases between them. The CDR3 runs to 13 residues. This chain's CDR3 is CSVISPGVGEQFF. For the CDR3, the DNA is TGCAGTGTGATAAGTCCGGGCGTGGGTGAGCAGTTCTTC.

The chain joins TRBV11-2 to TRBJ1-2; the D is unclear. V was clipped by 8 bases and J by 9 bases, with 19 bases between them. Germline CDR1 reads SGHAT; CDR2 reads FQNNGV. The CDR3 is 13 residues long. The chain's CDR3 is CASSEGADLRYTF. CDR3 in DNA: TGTGCCAGCTCCGAGGGTGCTGACCTACGCTACACCTTC.

This clonotype appeared many times. The chain links TRBV12-3 or TRBV12-4 to TRBJ2-7; no firm D call. V was pared by 4 bases and J by 0 bases, with 4 bases between. The CDR3 has 12 residues. CDR3 loop: CASSYSSYEQYF. The CDR3 bases are TGTGCCAGCAGTTACAGCTCCTACGAGCAGTACTTC.

This clonotype was observed a handful of times. The gene calls are TRBV24-1 and TRBJ2-3; TRBD1 matches 11 bases. The trim removed 4 bases at V and 6 bases at J, leaving 8 bases unmatched. The CDR3 totals 16 residues. CDR1 is KGHDR, CDR2 SFDVKD, per germline. CDR3: CATSERGTGGLDTQYF. Here the CDR3 DNA reads TGTGCCACCAGTGAACGAGGGACAGGGGGGTTGGATACGCAGTATTTT.

This rearrangement joins TRBV25-1 to TRBJ2-1, with unresolved D. Germline assignment: CDR1 MGHDK and CDR2 SYGVNS. The ends were cut back, 3 bases at V and 7 bases at J, with 16 bases in the middle. The CDR3 runs to 15 residues. The CDR3 spells CASSDLEKIENEQFF. For the CDR3, the DNA is TGTGCCAGCAGTGATCTGGAGAAAATAGAGAATGAGCAGTTCTTC. Drawing the rest from reference TRBV25-1 and TRBJ2-1, the complete variable domain is EADIYQTPRYLVIGTGKKITLECSQTMGHDKMYWYQQDPGMELHLIHYSYGVNSTEKGDLSSESTVSRIRTEHFPLTLESARPSHTSQYLCASSDLEKIENEQFFGPGTRLTVL.

The rearrangement uses TRBV27 and TRBJ2-6; D uncertain. Germline CDR1 and CDR2: MNHEY and SMNVEV (reference sequence). Trimming pared 6 bases from V and 0 bases from J, leaving 21 bases between. The CDR3 consists of 19 residues. In DNA form, the CDR3 reads TGTGCCAGCAGACTCTTCGGTGCAGGTGATTACTCTGGGGCCAACGTCCTGACTTTC. Translating it yields CASRLFGAGDYSGANVLTF.

The V gene is TRBV2, the J gene TRBJ1-2; D possibly corresponds to TRBD1 (6 bases). The germline gives CDR1 SNHLY, CDR2 FYNNEI. Deletions cut 0 bases from V and 4 bases from J, with 18 bases between. The CDR3 totals 17 residues. The CDR3 nucleotides read TGTGCCAGCAGTGAAGCCGCCGGGACAATTCTTGGCTATGGCTACACCTTC. Its translation is CASSEAAGTILGYGYTF.

The chain is built from TRBV6-5 and TRBJ2-7, with D possibly matching TRBD1 (6 bases). The CDR3 is 14 residues long. Germline CDR1 is MNHEY and CDR2 is SVGAGI. V was shortened by 2 bases and J by 9 bases, with 17 bases between the two germline ends. The CDR3 here is CASSYRRGPIGQYF. CDR3 sequence (DNA): TGTGCCAGCAGTTACCGCAGGGGACCTATAGGGCAGTACTTC.